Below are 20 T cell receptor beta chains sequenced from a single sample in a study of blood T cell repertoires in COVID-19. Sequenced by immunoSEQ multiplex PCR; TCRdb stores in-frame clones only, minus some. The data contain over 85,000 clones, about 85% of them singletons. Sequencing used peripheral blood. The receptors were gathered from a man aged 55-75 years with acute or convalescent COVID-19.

CDR3: CAISEFRLVTDTQYF. The DNA of the CDR3 is TGTGCCATCAGTGAGTTTAGACTAGTAACAGATACGCAGTATTTT. This chain connects TRBV10-3 to TRBJ2-3; TRBD2 is a possible D gene (6 bases). V was clipped by 1 base and J by 3 bases, with 11 bases between them. The CDR3 spans 15 residues. The germline CDR1 and CDR2 sequences are ENHRY and SYGVKD.

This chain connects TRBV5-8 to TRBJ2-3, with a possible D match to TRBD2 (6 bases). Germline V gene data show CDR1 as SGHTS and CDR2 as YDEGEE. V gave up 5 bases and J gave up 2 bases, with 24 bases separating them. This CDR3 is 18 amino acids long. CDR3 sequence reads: CASRPGDRSFVYTDTQYF. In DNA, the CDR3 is TGTGCCAGCAGGCCGGGGGATCGGTCCTTTGTCTACACAGATACGCAGTATTTT.

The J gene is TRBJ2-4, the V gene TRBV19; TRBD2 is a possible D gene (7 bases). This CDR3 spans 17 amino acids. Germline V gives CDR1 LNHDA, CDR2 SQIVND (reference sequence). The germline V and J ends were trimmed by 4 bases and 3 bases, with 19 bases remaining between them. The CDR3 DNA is TGTGCCAGTAGTAACGAGAGGGGGGGGAGGAGCAAAAACATTCAGTACTTC. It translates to CASSNERGGRSKNIQYF.

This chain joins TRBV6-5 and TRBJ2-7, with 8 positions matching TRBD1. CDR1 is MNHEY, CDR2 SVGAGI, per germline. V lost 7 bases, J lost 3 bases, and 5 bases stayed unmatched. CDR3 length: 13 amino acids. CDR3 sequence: CASIGQGDYEQYF. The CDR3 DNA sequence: TGTGCCAGCATCGGACAGGGAGACTACGAGCAGTACTTC.

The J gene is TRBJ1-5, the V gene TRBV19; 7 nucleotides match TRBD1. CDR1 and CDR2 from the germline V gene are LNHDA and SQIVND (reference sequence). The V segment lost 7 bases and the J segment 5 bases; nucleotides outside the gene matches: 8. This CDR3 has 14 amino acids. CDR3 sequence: CASTTGKRDQPQHF. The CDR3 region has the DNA TGTGCCAGTACGACAGGGAAGCGGGATCAGCCCCAGCATTTT.

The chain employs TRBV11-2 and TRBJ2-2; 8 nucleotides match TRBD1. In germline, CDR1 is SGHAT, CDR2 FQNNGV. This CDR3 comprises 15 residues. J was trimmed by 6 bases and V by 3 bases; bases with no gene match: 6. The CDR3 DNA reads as TGTGCCAGCAGCTTCCTTCAGGGGGCTCCCGGGGAGCTGTTTTTT. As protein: CASSFLQGAPGELFF.

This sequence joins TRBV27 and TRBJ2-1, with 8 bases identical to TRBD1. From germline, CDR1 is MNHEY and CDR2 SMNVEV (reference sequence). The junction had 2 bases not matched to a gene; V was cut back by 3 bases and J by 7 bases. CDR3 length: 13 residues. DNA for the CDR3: TGTGCCAGCAGTTTCAGGGGGCCGAATGAGCAGTTCTTC. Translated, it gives CASSFRGPNEQFF.

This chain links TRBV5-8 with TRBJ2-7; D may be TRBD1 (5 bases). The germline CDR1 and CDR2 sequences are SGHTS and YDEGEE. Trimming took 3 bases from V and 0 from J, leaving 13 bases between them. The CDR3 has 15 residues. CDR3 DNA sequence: TGTGCCAGCAGCTCCCTACAGGACAACTCCTACGAGCAGTACTTC. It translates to CASSSLQDNSYEQYF.

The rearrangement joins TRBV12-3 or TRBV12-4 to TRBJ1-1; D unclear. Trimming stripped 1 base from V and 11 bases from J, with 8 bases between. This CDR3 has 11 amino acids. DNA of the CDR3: TGTGCCAGCAGTTTAGGGGCTGGGGCTTTCTTT. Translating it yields CASSLGAGAFF.

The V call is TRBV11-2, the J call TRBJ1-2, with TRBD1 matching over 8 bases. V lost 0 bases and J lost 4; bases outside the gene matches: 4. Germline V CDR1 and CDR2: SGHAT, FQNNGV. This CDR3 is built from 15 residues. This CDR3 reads CASSLDGQGAYGYTF. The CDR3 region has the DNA TGTGCCAGCAGCTTAGATGGGCAGGGGGCCTATGGCTACACCTTC. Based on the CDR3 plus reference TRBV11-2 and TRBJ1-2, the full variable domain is EAGVAQSPRYKIIEKRQSVAFWCNPISGHATLYWYQQILGQGPKLLIQFQNNGVVDDSQLPKDRFSAERLKGVDSTLKIQPAKLEDSAVYLCASSLDGQGAYGYTFGSGTRLTVV.

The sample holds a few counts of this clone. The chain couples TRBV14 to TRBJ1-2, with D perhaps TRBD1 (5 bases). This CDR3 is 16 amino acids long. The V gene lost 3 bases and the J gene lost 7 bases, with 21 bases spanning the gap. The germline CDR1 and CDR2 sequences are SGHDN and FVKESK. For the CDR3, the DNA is TGTGCCAGCAGCCACCGGACGGGGGACTTACGCTCTGGCTACACCTTC. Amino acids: CASSHRTGDLRSGYTF.

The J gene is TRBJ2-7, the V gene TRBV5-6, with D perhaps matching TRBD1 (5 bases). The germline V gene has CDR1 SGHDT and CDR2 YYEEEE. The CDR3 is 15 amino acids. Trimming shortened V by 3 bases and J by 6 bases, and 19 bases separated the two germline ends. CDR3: CASSSLRGRAVEQYF. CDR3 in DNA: TGTGCCAGCAGCTCCCTAAGGGGCCGGGCGGTCGAGCAGTACTTC.

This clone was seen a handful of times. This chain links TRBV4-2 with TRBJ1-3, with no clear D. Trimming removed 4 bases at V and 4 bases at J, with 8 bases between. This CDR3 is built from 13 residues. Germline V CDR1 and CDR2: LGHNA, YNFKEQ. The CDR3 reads CASSLTTGNTIYF. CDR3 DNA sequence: TGTGCCAGCAGCCTAACAACCGGAAACACCATATATTTT.

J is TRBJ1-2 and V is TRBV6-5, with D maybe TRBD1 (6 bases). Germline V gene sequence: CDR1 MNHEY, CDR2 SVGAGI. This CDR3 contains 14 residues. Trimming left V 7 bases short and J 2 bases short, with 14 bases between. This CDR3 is CASKEGVTNYGYTF. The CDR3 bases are TGTGCCAGCAAAGAGGGGGTGACAAACTATGGCTACACCTTC.

Here the CDR3 reads CSVRQGLIYGYTF. Written as DNA, the CDR3 is TGCAGCGTTCGACAGGGCCTCATCTATGGCTACACCTTC. V and J are TRBV29-1 and TRBJ1-2, with TRBD1 matching over 7 bases. From germline, CDR1 is SQVTM and CDR2 ANQGSEA. This CDR3 has 13 residues. Losses at the gene ends were 5 bases for V and 4 bases for J; bases not matched to a gene: 7. The entire variable domain, with the rest obtained from reference TRBV29-1 and TRBJ1-2, is as follows: SAVISQKPSRDICQRGTSLTIQCQVDSQVTMMFWYRQQPGQSLTLIATANQGSEATYESGFVIDKFPISRPNLTFSTLTVSNMSPEDSSIYLCSVRQGLIYGYTFGSGTRLTVV.

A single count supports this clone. The CDR3 here is CASSPSGGGGETQYF. CDR3 DNA sequence: TGTGCCAGCAGCCCATCCGGAGGGGGGGGAGAGACCCAGTACTTC. The rearrangement joins TRBV3-1 (or the pseudogene TRBV3-2) to TRBJ2-5; maybe TRBD2 (7 bases). Trimming took off 4 bases at V and 4 bases at J, with 16 bases between the two ends. CDR3 length: 15 residues. Per germline, CDR1 LGHDT and CDR2 YNNKEL (reference sequence).

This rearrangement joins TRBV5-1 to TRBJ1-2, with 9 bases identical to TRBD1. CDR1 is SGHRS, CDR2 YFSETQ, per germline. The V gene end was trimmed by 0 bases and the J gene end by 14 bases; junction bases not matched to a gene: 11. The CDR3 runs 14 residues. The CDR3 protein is CASSLAGITGQGTF. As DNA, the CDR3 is TGCGCCAGCAGCTTGGCCGGTATTACAGGACAGGGGACCTTC.

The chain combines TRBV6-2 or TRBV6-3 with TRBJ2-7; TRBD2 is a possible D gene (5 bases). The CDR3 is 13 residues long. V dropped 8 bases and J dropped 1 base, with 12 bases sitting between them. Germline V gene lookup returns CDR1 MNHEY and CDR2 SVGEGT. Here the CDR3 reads CASGLGGSYEQYF. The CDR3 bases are TGTGCCAGCGGTTTGGGCGGGTCCTACGAGCAGTACTTC.

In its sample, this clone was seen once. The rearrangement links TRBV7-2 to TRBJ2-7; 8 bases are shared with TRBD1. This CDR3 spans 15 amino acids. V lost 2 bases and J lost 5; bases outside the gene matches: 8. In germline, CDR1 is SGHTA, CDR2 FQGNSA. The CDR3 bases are TGTGCCAGCAGCTTATTTTGGACAGGGAGGAACGAGCAGTACTTC. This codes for CASSLFWTGRNEQYF.

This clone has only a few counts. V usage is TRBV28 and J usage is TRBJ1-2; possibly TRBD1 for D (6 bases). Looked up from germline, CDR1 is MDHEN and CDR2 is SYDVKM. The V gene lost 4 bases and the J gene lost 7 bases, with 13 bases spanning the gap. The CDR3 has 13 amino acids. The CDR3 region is CASSSTGSAGYTF. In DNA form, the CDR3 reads TGTGCCAGCAGTTCTACAGGGTCAGCTGGCTACACCTTC.